The rows below give T cell receptor beta chains drawn from one sample of a study of T cells after yellow fever vaccination. Each CDR3 protein is one row after TCRdb ran MiXCR on the 5' RACE reads. The table records around 70,000 distinct CDR3 sequences, approximately 7% of them present only once. Here the sequenced sample was CD8+ T cells sorted from PBMCs, taken less than 6 days after the first yellow fever vaccination. These receptors originate from a man aged 18 to 29 who received the YFV17D yellow fever vaccine. Both conserved end residues are part of each CDR3. The order of the fields is V gene, D gene, J gene, clone size, CDR3 protein, CDR3 DNA. The D gene is left open where the match is weak. The listing skips clone size in some rows; elsewhere it reads once, few, many or a size class.

TRBV12-3/TRBV12-4	-	TRBJ2-1	many	CASRVEGPHFYNEQFF	TGTGCCAGCAGGGTAGAGGGACCCCATTTCTATAATGAGCAGTTCTTC
TRBV5-1	-	TRBJ2-1	few	CASSSRLGVPYNEQFF	TGCGCCAGCAGCTCCCGATTGGGTGTACCCTACAATGAGCAGTTCTTC
TRBV20-1	-	TRBJ1-3	-	CSARQRNSGNTIYF	TGCAGTGCTAGACAGAGGAACTCTGGAAACACCATATATTTT
TRBV7-6	TRBD2	TRBJ2-5	-	CASSLLTSGMETQYF	TGTGCCAGCAGCTTACTCACCAGCGGGATGGAGACCCAGTACTTC
TRBV7-9	-	TRBJ1-2	-	CASSPDGYQYLYGYTF	TGTGCCAGCAGCCCCGACGGGTACCAGTACCTCTATGGCTACACCTTC
TRBV12-3/TRBV12-4	-	TRBJ2-7	many	CASSLAPSYEQYF	TGTGCCAGCAGTTTAGCCCCTTCCTACGAGCAGTACTTC
TRBV7-3	TRBD2	TRBJ2-7	-	CASITRPGLAGGPSYEQYF	TGTGCCAGCATCACCCGTCCGGGACTAGCGGGGGGCCCTTCCTACGAGCAGTACTTC
TRBV29-1	-	TRBJ2-7	few	CSVEGAAYEQYF	TGCAGCGTTGAAGGGGCAGCATACGAGCAGTACTTC
TRBV12-3/TRBV12-4	-	TRBJ2-7	few	CASSLALGGDYEQYF	TGTGCCAGCAGTTTAGCGCTCGGCGGAGACTACGAGCAGTACTTC
TRBV20-1	-	TRBJ2-5	many	CSARGTAKQETQYF	TGCAGTGCTAGAGGGACAGCAAAACAAGAGACCCAGTACTTC
TRBV20-1	-	TRBJ2-1	many	CSAREGGQAYNEQFF	TGCAGTGCTAGAGAGGGGGGGCAAGCGTACAATGAGCAGTTCTTC
TRBV9	-	TRBJ2-2	many	CASSVEGTRTAWRSGELFF	TGTGCCAGCAGCGTAGAGGGGACTCGGACAGCCTGGAGATCCGGGGAGCTGTTTTTT
TRBV4-3	TRBD2	TRBJ2-1	-	CASSQDLDASGAYYNEQFF	TGCGCCAGCAGCCAAGATCTCGATGCTAGCGGGGCGTACTACAATGAGCAGTTCTTC
TRBV20-1	-	TRBJ2-1	many	CSARDRVLSYNEQFF	TGCAGTGCTAGAGATCGGGTTTTATCCTACAATGAGCAGTTCTTC
TRBV27	-	TRBJ2-1	many	CASSLSTSTYNEQFF	TGTGCCAGCAGTTTATCCACTAGCACCTACAATGAGCAGTTCTTC
TRBV7-6	-	TRBJ2-1	few	CASTPDSPDRVGEQFF	TGTGCCAGCACCCCGGACAGCCCCGACCGGGTAGGTGAGCAGTTCTTC
TRBV7-2	-	TRBJ1-1	-	CASSTVEVGTEAFF	TGTGCCAGCAGCACCGTGGAGGTGGGGACTGAAGCTTTCTTT
TRBV19	-	TRBJ1-1	many	CASSIQASDTEAFF	TGTGCCAGTAGTATACAGGCGTCGGACACTGAAGCTTTCTTT
TRBV12-3/TRBV12-4	-	TRBJ2-1	many	CASSLGLYSYNEQFF	TGTGCCAGCAGTTTAGGACTGTACTCCTACAATGAGCAGTTCTTC
TRBV12-3/TRBV12-4	-	TRBJ2-1	-	CASSLGDKGLEQFF	TGTGCCAGCAGTTTAGGTGACAAGGGGCTTGAGCAGTTCTTC
TRBV27	-	TRBJ1-2	few	CASSPGIGDGYGYTF	TGTGCCAGCAGTCCCGGGATAGGGGACGGATATGGCTACACCTTC
TRBV12-3/TRBV12-4	-	TRBJ1-3	-	CAMGGGNTIYF	TGTGCCATGGGTGGCGGAAACACCATATATTTT
TRBV7-2	-	TRBJ2-5	few	CASSAPREGWETQYF	TGTGCCAGCAGCGCCCCCCGCGAGGGCTGGGAGACCCAGTACTTC
TRBV7-9	-	TRBJ1-1	many	CASTTPPAATEAFF	TGTGCCAGCACCACCCCCCCCGCAGCCACTGAAGCTTTCTTT
TRBV5-1	-	TRBJ1-1	few	CASSWTSPRNTEAFF	TGCGCCAGCAGCTGGACATCCCCGAGGAACACTGAAGCTTTCTTT
TRBV5-4	TRBD1	TRBJ2-5	many	CASSLGQGEETQYF	TGTGCCAGCAGCCTGGGACAGGGGGAGGAGACCCAGTACTTC
TRBV5-3	TRBD1	TRBJ2-3	-	CARRTGGTDTQYF	TGTGCCAGAAGGACAGGGGGCACAGATACGCAGTATTTT
TRBV11-2	-	TRBJ2-2	-	CASIGQTNTGELFF	TGTGCCAGCATCGGACAGACGAACACCGGGGAGCTGTTTTTT
TRBV7-9	-	TRBJ2-2	many	CALRDTGELFF	TGTGCCCTTCGGGACACCGGGGAGCTGTTTTTT
TRBV4-2	TRBD2	TRBJ2-1	-	CASSQEYSSGVYNEQSF	TGTGCCAGCAGCCAAGAGTACTCGAGCGGGGTTTACAATGAGCAGTCCTTC
TRBV15	-	TRBJ2-7	many	CATSTEGVSYEQYF	TGTGCCACCAGCACAGAGGGGGTTAGCTACGAGCAGTACTTC
TRBV5-1	TRBD1	TRBJ2-7	many	CASSYGTGWDYEQYF	TGCGCCAGCAGCTACGGGACAGGTTGGGACTACGAGCAGTACTTC
TRBV4-1	-	TRBJ2-1	-	CSSSQEPIRDTPNEQFF	TGCTCCAGCAGCCAAGAACCCATCCGGGACACCCCCAATGAGCAGTTCTTC
TRBV29-1	TRBD2	TRBJ2-1	many	CSVVGAGEGSEQFF	TGCAGCGTTGTAGGGGCCGGGGAGGGCAGTGAGCAGTTCTTC
TRBV7-4	-	TRBJ2-7	few	CASSPARGALRPEQYF	TGTGCCAGCAGCCCGGCGAGGGGGGCGCTTAGGCCCGAGCAGTACTTC
TRBV7-6	-	TRBJ2-3	many	CASSLVGPGDTQYF	TGTGCCAGCAGCTTAGTCGGGCCGGGAGATACGCAGTATTTT
TRBV29-1	-	TRBJ2-7	-	CSVEDRTAQEYEQYF	TGCAGCGTTGAAGATAGGACAGCCCAGGAGTACGAGCAGTACTTC
TRBV7-8	-	TRBJ1-1	-	CASSHVRGNTEAFF	TGTGCCAGCAGCCACGTACGGGGGAACACTGAAGCTTTCTTT
TRBV11-2	TRBD1	TRBJ1-5	-	CASSASGGDRVGYQPQHF	TGTGCCAGCAGCGCTTCTGGTGGGGACAGGGTAGGTTATCAGCCCCAGCATTTT
TRBV5-1	-	TRBJ2-3	many	CASSTHGREVSDTQYF	TGCGCCAGCAGCACCCACGGGCGGGAAGTTTCCGATACGCAGTATTTT
TRBV10-3	TRBD2	TRBJ2-2	-	CAIRDSGAGELFF	TGTGCCATCAGGGATAGCGGGGCCGGGGAGCTGTTTTTT
TRBV6-5	-	TRBJ2-4	many	CASSPGGLAKNIQYF	TGTGCCAGCAGCCCCGGGGGTCTAGCCAAAAACATTCAGTACTTC
TRBV7-9	TRBD1	TRBJ2-1	few	CASSPDLDRGGFDEQFF	TGTGCCAGCAGCCCAGACCTCGACAGGGGCGGGTTTGATGAGCAGTTCTTC
TRBV9	-	TRBJ2-3	few	CASSVGGEITDTQYF	TGTGCCAGCAGCGTAGGGGGGGAAATAACAGATACGCAGTATTTT
TRBV4-1	-	TRBJ2-7	many	CASSPGTGETYEQYF	TGCGCCAGCAGCCCAGGGACTGGAGAAACCTACGAGCAGTACTTC